Sequencing of this T cell receptor beta chain was carried out in a study of blood T cell repertoires in COVID-19. Across the whole study: Researchers got acute and convalescent COVID-19 samples from the United States, Italy and Spain. PBMCs, B-cell-depleted T cells, or T cells provided the cDNA or gDNA that made up the material.

The study counted Cohort 3 donors as recovered given two negative PCRs, clearance, or symptom resolution. The V and J ends lost 5 bases and 7 bases respectively, with 18 bases between them. This CDR3 spans 14 amino acids. The germline V gene encodes CDR1 MRHNA and CDR2 SNTAGT. Authors' analysis steps: Researchers report that nucleated cell counts were estimated from reference gene primer amplification. Using immunoSEQ multiplex PCR, the repertoire was profiled, and TCRdb retains in-frame clones only, with some absent. V and J calls and clone size come straight from that table; D and trimming were deduced from the DNA. The sample yields around 200,000 clones, about 90% seen once.

This chain connects TRBV6-4 to TRBJ2-7; tentative D call: TRBD2 (6 bases). Sequenced input: PBMCs or T cells enriched from blood (not recorded which). This clonotype originated in a man aged 30 to 45 who had recovered from COVID-19. The CDR3 spells CASSPTGEGGEQYF. DNA for the CDR3: TGTGCCAGCAGTCCGACGGGAGAGGGCGGGGAGCAGTACTTC.